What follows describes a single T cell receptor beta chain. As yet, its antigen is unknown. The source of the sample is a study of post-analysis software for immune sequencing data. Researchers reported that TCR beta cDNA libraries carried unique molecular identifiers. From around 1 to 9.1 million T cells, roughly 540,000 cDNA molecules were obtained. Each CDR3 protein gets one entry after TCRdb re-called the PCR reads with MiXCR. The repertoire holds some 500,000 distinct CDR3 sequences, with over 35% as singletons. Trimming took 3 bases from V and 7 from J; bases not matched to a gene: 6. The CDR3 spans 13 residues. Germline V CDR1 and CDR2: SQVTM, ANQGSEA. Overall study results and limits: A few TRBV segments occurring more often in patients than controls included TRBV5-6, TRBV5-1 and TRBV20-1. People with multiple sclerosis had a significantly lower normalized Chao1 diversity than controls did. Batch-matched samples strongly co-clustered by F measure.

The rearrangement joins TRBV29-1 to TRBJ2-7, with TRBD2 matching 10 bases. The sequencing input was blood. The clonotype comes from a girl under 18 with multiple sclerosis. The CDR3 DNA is TGCAGCGTTGACGAGCGGGGGGGCATGGAGCAGTACTTC. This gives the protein CSVDERGGMEQYF.